This T cell receptor (beta chain) was sequenced during a study of CD8 T cells in ankylosing spondylitis. Study-level findings and limits: Clones linked to disease, bearing a CD8+ phenotype, were relatively rare in peripheral blood. Among TCR beta sequences, a motif of under 10 highly homologous variants appeared characteristic of ankylosing spondylitis blood.

Germline V gene lookup returns CDR1 SGHVS and CDR2 FNYEAQ. V lost 5 bases and J lost 4, with 12 bases in between. The CDR3 extends over 15 amino acids. Libraries for TCR beta were made by quantitative 5'-RACE with molecular barcodes. TCRdb used MiXCR to reprocess the 5' RACE reads, holding one entry per CDR3 protein. In the table there are some 250,000 distinct CDR3 sequences, 20% to 30% of which are singletons. Comments on this clonotype: The antigen is unknown.

Source material: blood, either unsorted or a sorted T cell fraction (not recorded which). This sequence originates from a male donor with ankylosing spondylitis or in good health (not recorded which). V and J are TRBV7-6 and TRBJ1-6, with no clear D. The CDR3 here is CASSPTTEYNSPLHF. The CDR3 DNA reads TGTGCCAGCAGCCCCACGACTGAGTATAATTCACCCCTCCACTTT.